Each of the 24 T cell receptor beta chains below was sequenced from the same sample in a study of blood T cell repertoires in COVID-19. Sequenced by immunoSEQ multiplex PCR; TCRdb stores in-frame clones only, minus some. The data contain nearly 350,000 clones, roughly 87% of them singletons. The sample comprised PBMCs or T cells enriched from blood (not recorded which). The receptors here all came from a woman in her twenties or thirties who had recovered from COVID-19.

This chain connects TRBV5-1 to TRBJ1-6, with D hard to call. V lost 1 base and J lost 6, with 17 bases in between. This CDR3 region has 17 residues. Germline assignment: CDR1 SGHRS and CDR2 YFSETQ. CDR3 amino acids: CASSLSGRRELNSPLHF. The CDR3 DNA is TGCGCCAGCAGCTTGTCAGGCCGTCGAGAACTTAATTCACCCCTCCACTTT. Looking up the rest from reference TRBV5-1 and TRBJ1-6 gives the full variable domain: KAGVTQTPRYLIKTRGQQVTLSCSPISGHRSVSWYQQTPGQGLQFLFEYFSETQRNKGNFPGRFSGRQFSNSRSEMNVSTLELGDSALYLCASSLSGRRELNSPLHFGNGTRLTVT.

In its sample, this clone was seen a few times. The chain links TRBV4-3 to TRBJ2-5, with 8 bases lining up with TRBD2. Germline V gene data show CDR1 as LGHNA and CDR2 as YSLEER. There are 15 residues in the CDR3. The V gene end was trimmed by 4 bases and the J gene end by 6 bases; junction bases not matched to a gene: 10. The CDR3 region is CASSPTAGAGQTQYF. For the CDR3, the DNA is TGCGCCAGCAGCCCCACAGCGGGGGCAGGACAGACCCAGTACTTC.

The chain recombines TRBV28 with TRBJ1-5; 8 bases map to TRBD1. Germline CDR1 MDHEN, CDR2 SYDVKM. CDR3 length: 16 residues. Losses at the gene ends were 8 bases for V and 2 bases for J; bases not matched to a gene: 11. The CDR3 DNA sequence: TGTGCCAGCTCCCCGTCAGGGGGCATTGGCAATCAGCCCCAGCATTTT. Translation: CASSPSGGIGNQPQHF.

This chain connects TRBV7-8 to TRBJ2-6; 8 nucleotides agree with TRBD2. In germline, CDR1 is SGHVS, CDR2 FQNEAQ. The CDR3 totals 16 residues. V trimming: 1 base; J trimming: 8 bases; junction bases outside the gene matches: 7. Written as DNA, the CDR3 is TGTGCCAGCAGCTTAGTTGGAGCGGGGGATCCCAACGTCCTGACTTTC. Its protein is CASSLVGAGDPNVLTF.

A word on this clone: Additional DNA sequences in this sample encode the identical CDR3. The chain uses TRBV7-9 and TRBJ2-5, with TRBD2 matching over 8 bases. The V gene's germline CDR1 is SEHNR and CDR2 FQNEAQ (reference sequence). The CDR3 has 15 amino acids. V shed 2 bases and J 1 base; nucleotides not matched to a gene: 3. The CDR3 spells CASSLLAGGQETQYF. The CDR3 DNA is TGTGCCAGCAGCTTATTGGCGGGGGGCCAAGAGACCCAGTACTTC.

The chain recombines TRBV28 with TRBJ1-5, with D perhaps TRBD1 (6 bases). Trimming took off 3 bases at V and 0 bases at J, with 9 bases between the two ends. CDR3 length equals 15 residues. Germline-derived CDR1 and CDR2 are MDHEN and SYDVKM. The CDR3 DNA follows: TGTGCCAGCAGTTTTACAGGGATTAGCAATCAGCCCCAGCATTTT. It yields the protein CASSFTGISNQPQHF. Drawing the rest from reference TRBV28 and TRBJ1-5, the complete variable domain is DVKVTQSSRYLVKRTGEKVFLECVQDMDHENMFWYRQDPGLGLRLIYFSYDVKMKEKGDIPEGYSVSREKKERFSLILESASTNQTSMYLCASSFTGISNQPQHFGDGTRLSIL.

The rearrangement links TRBV5-1 to TRBJ1-4; D is unclear. The length of the CDR3 is 14 residues. Germline CDR1 SGHRS, CDR2 YFSETQ. Trimming shortened V by 0 bases and J by 4 bases, and 7 bases separated the two germline ends. In nucleotides, the CDR3 is TGCGCCAGCAGCTTGGGCACCAGTAATGAAAAACTGTTTTTT. Translated, it gives CASSLGTSNEKLFF.

Here the CDR3 DNA reads TGCGCCAGCAGCTTGGGGGGACAGGGCTCAACCCAAGAGACCCAGTACTTC. This translates into CASSLGGQGSTQETQYF. The chain employs TRBV5-1 and TRBJ2-5; 9 bases fit TRBD1. In germline, CDR1 is SGHRS, CDR2 YFSETQ. The trim removed 0 bases at V and 1 base at J, leaving 7 bases unmatched. The CDR3 has 17 amino acids. Filled out from reference TRBV5-1 and TRBJ2-5, the complete variable domain reads KAGVTQTPRYLIKTRGQQVTLSCSPISGHRSVSWYQQTPGQGLQFLFEYFSETQRNKGNFPGRFSGRQFSNSRSEMNVSTLELGDSALYLCASSLGGQGSTQETQYFGPGTRLLVL.

The chain uses TRBV7-8 and TRBJ1-2, with D possibly being TRBD1 (6 bases). The germline V gene has CDR1 SGHVS and CDR2 FQNEAQ. The CDR3 covers 16 residues. V gave up 6 bases and J gave up 0 bases, with 17 bases separating them. The CDR3 protein is CASSLARDTPNYGYTF. The CDR3 DNA follows: TGTGCCAGCAGTCTAGCACGGGACACTCCTAACTATGGCTACACCTTC.

The V and J genes are TRBV13 and TRBJ2-1; 10 nucleotides agree with TRBD2. The CDR3 length is 16 residues. The V gene's germline CDR1 is PRHDT and CDR2 FYEKMQ (reference sequence). The V segment lost 1 base and the J segment 10 bases; nucleotides outside the gene matches: 10. This CDR3 is CASSLDVASGGYEQFF. CDR3 nucleotide sequence: TGTGCCAGCAGCTTAGATGTGGCTAGCGGGGGATACGAGCAGTTCTTC.

Concerning this clone: Different DNA sequences within this sample yield the same CDR3. This chain uses TRBV9 with TRBJ1-3, with TRBD1 as a possible D gene (6 bases). The V and J ends lost 0 bases and 2 bases respectively, with 9 bases between them. CDR1 is SGDLS, CDR2 YYNGEE, per germline. This CDR3 has 15 amino acids. CDR3 in amino acids: CASSVGAGAGNTIYF. CDR3 coding DNA: TGTGCCAGCAGCGTAGGTGCAGGGGCTGGAAACACCATATATTTT.

The chain has TRBV5-4 and TRBJ1-1; TRBD1 aligns across 9 bases. This CDR3 has 15 amino acids. Per germline, CDR1 SGHNT and CDR2 YYREEE (reference sequence). The V and J ends lost 4 bases and 3 bases, in that order; junction bases with no gene match: 7. The CDR3 region is CASSGRQGGDTEAFF. The CDR3 bases are TGTGCCAGCAGCGGGAGACAGGGGGGGGACACTGAAGCTTTCTTT.

The genes are TRBV10-3 and TRBJ2-1; possible D gene TRBD2, 5 bases. V lost 1 base to trimming and J lost 8 bases, with 12 bases between them. Per germline, CDR1 ENHRY and CDR2 SYGVKD. CDR3 length: 14 amino acids. The CDR3 coding sequence is TGTGCCATCAGTGAGTACGGGGAGAGGGATGAGCAGTTCTTC. The encoded protein is CAISEYGERDEQFF.

The CDR3 sequence: CASSLKGPGGSGNTIYF. The CDR3 DNA follows: TGTGCCAGCAGCTTAAAGGGGCCGGGGGGTTCAGGAAACACCATATATTTT. This sequence joins TRBV11-2 and TRBJ1-3; D possibly corresponds to TRBD1 (5 bases). The CDR3 length is 17 residues. Germline CDR1 and CDR2: SGHAT and FQNNGV. The germline V and J ends were trimmed by 2 bases and 4 bases, with 18 bases remaining between them.

V gene TRBV6-2 or TRBV6-3 combines with J gene TRBJ1-6; 7 nucleotides match TRBD1. Trimming took 5 bases from V and 8 from J; bases not matched to a gene: 3. CDR1 and CDR2 (germline): MNHEY, SVGEGT. The CDR3 runs to 13 residues. The DNA of the CDR3 is TGTGCCAGCAGTAGGGACAGAGATTCACCCCTCCACTTT. Protein sequence: CASSRDRDSPLHF.

The chain couples TRBV2 to TRBJ1-6; unclear D gene. Germline CDR1 reads SNHLY; CDR2 reads FYNNEI. The CDR3 spans 14 residues. The V gene lost 4 bases and the J gene lost 3 bases, with 7 bases spanning the gap. The CDR3 DNA reads as TGTGCCAGCAGTGCGGCAGGCTATAATTCACCCCTCCACTTT. Protein sequence: CASSAAGYNSPLHF.

The chain employs TRBV19 and TRBJ2-2; maybe TRBD1 (6 bases). Trimming removed 3 bases from V and 5 bases from J, with 10 bases in between. Germline loops: CDR1 LNHDA, CDR2 SQIVND (reference sequence). The CDR3 sequence is 14 residues long. CDR3 nucleotide sequence: TGTGCCAGTAGTATGACAGGCACTACCGGGGAGCTGTTTTTT. It translates to CASSMTGTTGELFF.

This clone was counted a single time. The chain couples TRBV9 to TRBJ1-1, with unresolved D. Trimming removed 0 bases from V and 1 base from J, with 10 bases in between. CDR1 is SGDLS, CDR2 YYNGEE, per germline. The CDR3 runs to 15 residues. Written as DNA, the CDR3 is TGTGCCAGCAGCGTAGCACCGGTCGAGAACACTGAAGCTTTCTTT. It codes for CASSVAPVENTEAFF.

This chain uses TRBV18 with TRBJ1-2; D call uncertain. V gave up 0 bases and J gave up 2 bases, with 10 bases separating them. CDR3 size: 15 residues. Germline loops: CDR1 KGHSH, CDR2 LQKENI. The DNA of the CDR3 is TGTGCCAGCTCACCACCCAGAGGAAGCAACTATGGCTACACCTTC. It translates to CASSPPRGSNYGYTF.

This clone occurred a few times. The chain couples TRBV6-5 to TRBJ2-7; a weak D match, TRBD1 (6 bases). V was cut by 6 bases and J by 4 bases, with 13 bases left in between. Germline CDR1 MNHEY, CDR2 SVGAGI. This CDR3 region has 13 residues. The CDR3 region is CASSDGTLYEQYF. Written as DNA, the CDR3 is TGTGCCAGCAGCGACGGGACACTGTACGAGCAGTACTTC.

The chain combines TRBV7-2 with TRBJ1-1; 7 bases map to TRBD1. Germline V gene lookup returns CDR1 SGHTA and CDR2 FQGNSA. The ends lost 5 bases at V and 1 base at J; junction bases unmatched: 4. The CDR3 covers 14 residues. The CDR3 region is CASSAGTANTEAFF. The CDR3 DNA reads TGTGCCAGCAGCGCCGGGACAGCGAACACTGAAGCTTTCTTT.

Only one count was recorded for this clone. CDR3 sequence (DNA): TGTGCCAGCAGTTTTTGGGACAGGCCCATGAACACTGAAGCTTTCTTT. This gives the protein CASSFWDRPMNTEAFF. The chain links TRBV28 to TRBJ1-1, with 8 nucleotides matching TRBD1. Germline V CDR1 and CDR2: MDHEN, SYDVKM. This CDR3 has 16 residues. V was clipped by 3 bases and J by 0 bases; unmatched bases: 6.

The J gene is TRBJ1-2, the V gene TRBV6-2 or TRBV6-3; 7 bases map to TRBD1. Germline V gene data show CDR1 as MNHEY and CDR2 as SVGEGT. The CDR3 length is 15 residues. J was trimmed by 5 bases and V by 5 bases; bases with no gene match: 11. CDR3 sequence: CASSVTGRSVYGYTF. CDR3 in DNA: TGTGCCAGCAGTGTGACAGGGAGGAGTGTGTATGGCTACACCTTC.

J is TRBJ1-4 and V is TRBV5-4; TRBD1 agrees at 8 bases. CDR3 length equals 16 residues. Germline V gene lookup returns CDR1 SGHNT and CDR2 YYREEE (reference sequence). The V and J ends lost 5 bases and 7 bases, in that order; junction bases with no gene match: 13. The CDR3, as DNA: TGTGCCAGCAGTTCCACCCGAACAGGGGGAATTGAAAAACTGTTTTTT. Encoded protein: CASSSTRTGGIEKLFF.